This T cell receptor (beta chain) was found in a study of Ad26.COV2.S vaccination and SARS-CoV-2 variants. Study-wide findings and caveats: Vaccinees and placebo recipients showed similar non-spike TCR breadth.

Clones were read by immunoSEQ multiplex PCR, and TCRdb kept only the in-frame ones, dropping some. Of about 440,000 clones listed, 80% to 95% were seen once; the top ten hold approximately 4.3%. This clone appeared a single time. Its target is unknown. The treatment here: some 19 received Ad26.COV2.S at low or high dose, single or two shots; roughly 5 received placebo; per-sample allocation not given. Sampling occurred on day 63 after the first vaccine or placebo injection. Sample: peripheral blood, taken in a trial of Ad26.COV2.S vaccine versus placebo. This receptor was identified in a person aged 18-60 years who received the Ad26.COV2.S COVID-19 vaccine or a placebo.

CDR3 DNA: TGTGCCAGCAGTCCGCTCTTTTTAGATACGCAGTATTTT. It specifies CASSPLFLDTQYF. The chain joins TRBV27 to TRBJ2-3, with no clear D. In germline, CDR1 is MNHEY, CDR2 SMNVEV (reference sequence). The V gene lost 5 bases and the J gene lost 5 bases, with 11 bases spanning the gap. The length of the CDR3 is 13 residues.